A selection of T cell receptor beta chains follows, all from one sample in a study of T cells in Graves' hyperthyroidism and ophthalmopathy. TCRdb re-analysed the multiplex PCR reads in MiXCR, keeping a single row per CDR3 protein. The repertoire includes approximately 330,000 distinct CDR3 sequences, around 20% of them detected once, and less than 65% sits in the top ten. The sample taken for sequencing was blood. The receptors come from a woman aged 50 to 60 with Graves' hyperthyroidism. The CDR3 runs from the conserved cysteine through the conserved F or W. Each record gives: V gene, clone size, D gene, J gene, CDR3 protein, CDR3 DNA. The D gene is left open where the match is weak. Clone size is given for some rows only: seen once, a few or many times, or a class if the clone is expanded.

v_gene: TRBV2
abundance: -
d_gene: TRBD1
j_gene: TRBJ2-2
CDR3aa: CASSTTGGPSTGELFF
CDR3nt: TGTGCCAGCAGTACTACAGGGGGCCCATCCACCGGGGAGCTGTTTTTT

v_gene: TRBV29-1
abundance: many
d_gene: -
j_gene: TRBJ2-1
CDR3aa: CSAGGQTNEQFF
CDR3nt: TGCAGCGCCGGCGGACAGACCAATGAGCAGTTCTTC

v_gene: TRBV28
abundance: few
d_gene: -
j_gene: TRBJ2-3
CDR3aa: CASGLGQRTQYF
CDR3nt: TGTGCCAGCGGGTTAGGGCAACGTACGCAGTATTTT

v_gene: TRBV7-6
abundance: -
d_gene: -
j_gene: TRBJ2-3
CDR3aa: CASSHGMDTQYF
CDR3nt: TGTGCCAGCAGCCACGGGATGGATACGCAGTATTTT

v_gene: TRBV7-9
abundance: once
d_gene: TRBD2
j_gene: TRBJ2-7
CDR3aa: CASSSAGGGGTSGRGDSYEQYF
CDR3nt: TGTGCCAGCAGCTCCGCGGGGGGGGGGGGGACTAGCGGGAGAGGGGACTCCTACGAGCAGTACTTC

v_gene: TRBV7-2
abundance: many
d_gene: TRBD1
j_gene: TRBJ2-2
CDR3aa: CASSLRTGRTGELFF
CDR3nt: TGTGCCAGCAGCCTACGGACAGGTCGCACCGGGGAGCTGTTTTTT

v_gene: TRBV9
abundance: few
d_gene: TRBD2
j_gene: TRBJ2-5
CDR3aa: CASSVGLRGGGPRETQYF
CDR3nt: TGTGCCAGCAGCGTAGGGTTGCGCGGGGGAGGGCCTAGGGAGACCCAGTACTTC

v_gene: TRBV5-1
abundance: few
d_gene: -
j_gene: TRBJ2-5
CDR3aa: CASSLLGAPQETQYF
CDR3nt: TGCGCCAGCAGCTTGTTGGGGGCTCCACAAGAGACCCAGTACTTC

v_gene: TRBV2
abundance: -
d_gene: -
j_gene: TRBJ2-7
CDR3aa: CASSEDGPSEQYF
CDR3nt: TGTGCCAGCAGTGAAGACGGCCCCTCCGAGCAGTACTTC

v_gene: TRBV5-1
abundance: many
d_gene: -
j_gene: TRBJ1-4
CDR3aa: CASSLGPSTNEKLFF
CDR3nt: TGCGCCAGCAGCTTGGGACCCTCAACTAATGAAAAACTGTTTTTT

v_gene: TRBV15
abundance: many
d_gene: TRBD1
j_gene: TRBJ2-5
CDR3aa: CATSYGTGGETQYF
CDR3nt: TGTGCCACCAGCTACGGGACAGGGGGGGAGACCCAGTACTTC

v_gene: TRBV7-9
abundance: many
d_gene: -
j_gene: TRBJ2-5
CDR3aa: CASSLPRRLGETQYF
CDR3nt: TGTGCCAGCAGCTTACCAAGGCGGTTAGGGGAGACCCAGTACTTC

v_gene: TRBV11-2
abundance: many
d_gene: -
j_gene: TRBJ2-3
CDR3aa: CASSLVVGKGTDTQYF
CDR3nt: TGTGCCAGCAGCTTAGTTGTGGGCAAGGGCACAGATACGCAGTATTTT

v_gene: TRBV7-9
abundance: many
d_gene: -
j_gene: TRBJ2-7
CDR3aa: CASSLEANSYEQYF
CDR3nt: TGTGCCAGCAGCCTAGAGGCGAACTCCTACGAGCAGTACTTC

v_gene: TRBV7-8
abundance: many
d_gene: -
j_gene: TRBJ2-7
CDR3aa: CASRLRPGGDSYEQYF
CDR3nt: TGTGCCAGCAGACTCCGACCAGGGGGGGACTCCTACGAGCAGTACTTC

v_gene: TRBV11-1
abundance: many
d_gene: TRBD2
j_gene: TRBJ2-5
CDR3aa: CASSHPGLAGTQETQYF
CDR3nt: TGTGCCAGCAGCCACCCGGGACTAGCGGGGACTCAAGAGACCCAGTACTTC

v_gene: TRBV11-3
abundance: many
d_gene: -
j_gene: TRBJ1-4
CDR3aa: CASSSGTNEKLFF
CDR3nt: TGTGCCAGCAGCTCGGGCACTAATGAAAAACTGTTTTTT

v_gene: TRBV28
abundance: many
d_gene: -
j_gene: TRBJ2-2
CDR3aa: CASSRPRGGNTGELFF
CDR3nt: TGTGCCAGCAGTCGTCCCAGGGGAGGGAACACCGGGGAGCTGTTTTTT

v_gene: TRBV5-1
abundance: -
d_gene: -
j_gene: TRBJ2-7
CDR3aa: CASSGGGATYEQYF
CDR3nt: TGCGCCAGCAGCGGGGGGGGGGCGACCTACGAGCAGTACTTC

v_gene: TRBV11-2
abundance: -
d_gene: -
j_gene: TRBJ1-3
CDR3aa: CASSLSQPGLSGNTIYF
CDR3nt: TGTGCCAGCAGCTTAAGCCAGCCTGGTCTCTCTGGAAACACCATATATTTT

v_gene: TRBV2
abundance: -
d_gene: TRBD1
j_gene: TRBJ1-4
CDR3aa: CASSERDRGEKLFF
CDR3nt: TGTGCCAGCAGTGAACGTGACAGGGGCGAAAAACTGTTTTTT

v_gene: TRBV28
abundance: many
d_gene: -
j_gene: TRBJ2-2
CDR3aa: CASRVTGYTGELFF
CDR3nt: TGTGCCAGCAGGGTCACAGGGTACACCGGGGAGCTGTTTTTT

v_gene: TRBV27
abundance: -
d_gene: -
j_gene: TRBJ1-1
CDR3aa: CASSLSSRGGEAFF
CDR3nt: TGTGCCAGCAGTTTATCGTCCCGAGGGGGGGAAGCTTTCTTT

v_gene: TRBV6-1
abundance: many
d_gene: -
j_gene: TRBJ2-1
CDR3aa: CASSEETGPRLYNEQFF
CDR3nt: TGTGCCAGCAGTGAAGAGACAGGCCCTCGCCTCTACAATGAGCAGTTCTTC

v_gene: TRBV5-1
abundance: many
d_gene: TRBD1
j_gene: TRBJ2-5
CDR3aa: CASRKGGAETQYF
CDR3nt: TGCGCCAGCCGTAAAGGGGGCGCGGAGACCCAGTACTTC

v_gene: TRBV19
abundance: -
d_gene: TRBD1
j_gene: TRBJ2-7
CDR3aa: CASSTGQGVSYEQYF
CDR3nt: TGTGCCAGTAGTACGGGACAGGGGGTCTCGTACGAGCAGTACTTC

v_gene: TRBV7-3
abundance: many
d_gene: -
j_gene: TRBJ2-3
CDR3aa: CASSPGSPATEGDTQYF
CDR3nt: TGTGCCAGCAGCCCCGGAAGCCCCGCAACCGAAGGAGATACGCAGTATTTT

v_gene: TRBV10-1
abundance: -
d_gene: TRBD1
j_gene: TRBJ2-2
CDR3aa: CASSTDRGTNTGELFF
CDR3nt: TGCGCCAGCAGCACTGACAGGGGAACTAACACCGGGGAGCTGTTTTTT

v_gene: TRBV28
abundance: many
d_gene: TRBD2
j_gene: TRBJ2-1
CDR3aa: CASSHSGGEGYNEQFF
CDR3nt: TGTGCCAGCAGTCATAGCGGAGGGGAGGGTTACAATGAGCAGTTCTTC

v_gene: TRBV13
abundance: many
d_gene: TRBD2
j_gene: TRBJ2-1
CDR3aa: CASSLRGLAHEQFF
CDR3nt: TGTGCCAGCAGCTTAAGGGGACTAGCCCATGAGCAGTTCTTC

v_gene: TRBV9
abundance: few
d_gene: TRBD2
j_gene: TRBJ2-7
CDR3aa: CASSVAGLAEGEQYF
CDR3nt: TGTGCCAGCAGCGTAGCAGGTCTAGCGGAGGGCGAGCAGTACTTC

v_gene: TRBV7-3
abundance: -
d_gene: TRBD2
j_gene: TRBJ2-1
CDR3aa: CASSFGSGRAGEQFF
CDR3nt: TGTGCCAGCAGCTTTGGGAGCGGGAGGGCAGGGGAGCAGTTCTTC

v_gene: TRBV27
abundance: few
d_gene: TRBD1
j_gene: TRBJ2-7
CDR3aa: CARTNARGHEQYF
CDR3nt: TGTGCCAGAACGAATGCTAGGGGGCACGAGCAGTACTTC

v_gene: TRBV28
abundance: -
d_gene: -
j_gene: TRBJ2-7
CDR3aa: CASSLSLTDGGYEQYF
CDR3nt: TGTGCCAGCAGTTTGTCCCTCACGGACGGGGGATACGAGCAGTACTTC

v_gene: TRBV9
abundance: many
d_gene: -
j_gene: TRBJ2-6
CDR3aa: CASSVQASAGANVLTF
CDR3nt: TGTGCCAGCAGCGTACAGGCATCCGCTGGGGCCAACGTCCTGACTTTC

v_gene: TRBV5-1
abundance: once
d_gene: -
j_gene: TRBJ1-4
CDR3aa: CASSFGGGILEKLFF
CDR3nt: TGTGCCAGCAGCTTTGGAGGAGGAATACTGGAAAAACTGTTTTTT

v_gene: TRBV20-1
abundance: many
d_gene: -
j_gene: TRBJ2-1
CDR3aa: CSARSGRNEQFF
CDR3nt: TGCAGTGCTAGAAGCGGGCGGAATGAGCAGTTCTTC

v_gene: TRBV12-3/TRBV12-4
abundance: few
d_gene: TRBD2
j_gene: TRBJ2-2
CDR3aa: CASSLIRRERAGELFF
CDR3nt: TGTGCCAGCAGTTTAATTAGGCGGGAGCGGGCCGGGGAGCTGTTTTTT

v_gene: TRBV28
abundance: many
d_gene: TRBD1
j_gene: TRBJ1-5
CDR3aa: CASSRTGTSHSNQPQHF
CDR3nt: TGTGCCAGCAGTCGGACAGGGACCAGCCATAGCAATCAGCCCCAGCATTTT

v_gene: TRBV14
abundance: -
d_gene: -
j_gene: TRBJ2-2
CDR3aa: CASSPVGTYNTGELFF
CDR3nt: TGTGCCAGCAGCCCCGTCGGGACCTATAACACCGGGGAGCTGTTTTTT

v_gene: TRBV12-3/TRBV12-4
abundance: many
d_gene: TRBD1
j_gene: TRBJ1-5
CDR3aa: CASSSSTGVGQPQHF
CDR3nt: TGTGCCAGCAGTAGCTCGACAGGGGTGGGTCAGCCCCAGCATTTT

v_gene: TRBV19
abundance: once
d_gene: -
j_gene: TRBJ1-5
CDR3aa: CASSILDPNSQPQHF
CDR3nt: TGTGCCAGTAGTATATTGGATCCAAATAGTCAGCCCCAGCATTTT

v_gene: TRBV5-1
abundance: -
d_gene: TRBD1
j_gene: TRBJ2-2
CDR3aa: CASSLPTGGSGELFF
CDR3nt: TGCGCCAGCAGCCTACCGACAGGGGGAAGCGGGGAGCTGTTTTTT

v_gene: TRBV5-1
abundance: few
d_gene: TRBD1
j_gene: TRBJ1-4
CDR3aa: CASSFRGGTENEKLFF
CDR3nt: TGCGCCAGCAGCTTCCGCGGGGGGACAGAGAATGAAAAACTGTTTTTT

v_gene: TRBV20-1
abundance: -
d_gene: TRBD1
j_gene: TRBJ1-6
CDR3aa: CSAQTGTDNSPLHF
CDR3nt: TGCAGTGCACAAACCGGGACAGATAATTCACCCCTCCACTTT

v_gene: TRBV6-1
abundance: many
d_gene: TRBD2
j_gene: TRBJ2-7
CDR3aa: CASSLAGNYEQYF
CDR3nt: TGTGCCAGCAGTTTAGCGGGCAATTACGAGCAGTACTTC

v_gene: TRBV7-8
abundance: -
d_gene: -
j_gene: TRBJ1-6
CDR3aa: CASSLGRQGDSPLHF
CDR3nt: TGTGCCAGCAGCTTAGGCAGGCAGGGCGATTCACCCCTCCACTTT

v_gene: TRBV27
abundance: many
d_gene: -
j_gene: TRBJ2-4
CDR3aa: CASSSPAGGTKNIQYF
CDR3nt: TGTGCCAGCAGTTCGCCCGCGGGTGGAACCAAAAACATTCAGTACTTC

v_gene: TRBV6-5
abundance: many
d_gene: TRBD1
j_gene: TRBJ2-7
CDR3aa: CASSYLTGDDEQYF
CDR3nt: TGTGCCAGCAGTTACTTGACAGGGGACGACGAGCAGTACTTC

v_gene: TRBV11-3
abundance: many
d_gene: TRBD2
j_gene: TRBJ2-7
CDR3aa: CASSVRTSGRAAYEQYF
CDR3nt: TGTGCCAGCAGCGTTCGGACTAGCGGGAGGGCCGCCTACGAGCAGTACTTC

v_gene: TRBV20-1
abundance: many
d_gene: TRBD1
j_gene: TRBJ1-1
CDR3aa: CSARGGQGAIGTEAFF
CDR3nt: TGCAGTGCTAGGGGGGGACAGGGGGCTATCGGCACTGAAGCTTTCTTT